The entry that follows covers one T cell receptor (beta chain) sequence. Its antigen is not known. This entry belongs to a study of long-term antiretroviral therapy in people with HIV. Study-wide results and limits: Although diversity increased after ART, it remained lower than in transplant donor controls.

Sampling of each donor yielded at least one pre-ART PBMC sample and at least two post-ART PBMC samples. V lost 0 bases and J lost 2, with 23 bases in between. The CDR3 covers 20 residues. Germline values: CDR1 ENHRY, CDR2 SYGVKD. The assay used was immunoSEQ (version v3.0), run at survey level. The data were produced by immunoSEQ multiplex PCR, yet TCRdb's version contains in-frame clones alone and is incomplete. There are 30,000 to 40,000 clones in the sample; around three quarters occur only once, and roughly 7.1% lies in the top ten. The sequences come from unsorted PBMCs, collected 2 years after starting antiretroviral therapy. The sequence derives from a woman between 50 and 59 years old with HIV. The rearrangement uses TRBV10-3 and TRBJ1-5, with a tentative D call TRBD1 (5 bases). The CDR3 DNA sequence: TGTGCCATCAGTGAGTCGACGCTACGGACAAAACCAGCGGGCAATCAGCCCCAGCATTTT. This codes for CAISESTLRTKPAGNQPQHF.